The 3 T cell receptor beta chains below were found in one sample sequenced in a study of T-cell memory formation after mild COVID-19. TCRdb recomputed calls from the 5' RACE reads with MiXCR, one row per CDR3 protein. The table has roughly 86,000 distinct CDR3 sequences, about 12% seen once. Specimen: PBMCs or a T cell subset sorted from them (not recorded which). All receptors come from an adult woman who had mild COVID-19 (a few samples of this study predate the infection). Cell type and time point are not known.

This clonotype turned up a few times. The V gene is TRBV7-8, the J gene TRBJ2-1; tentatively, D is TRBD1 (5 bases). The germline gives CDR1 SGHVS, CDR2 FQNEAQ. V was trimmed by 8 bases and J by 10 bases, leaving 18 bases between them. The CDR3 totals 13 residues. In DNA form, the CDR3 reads TGTGCCAGCCGCCTGGGGCACCGGAACGAGCAGTTCTTC. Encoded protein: CASRLGHRNEQFF.

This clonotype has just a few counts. CDR3 sequence reads: CASSTHRGRLGTEAFF. In nucleotides, the CDR3 is TGTGCCAGTAGTACCCACCGGGGCAGGTTGGGCACTGAAGCTTTCTTT. The rearrangement joins TRBV19 to TRBJ1-1; D is possibly TRBD1 (5 bases). The V end lost 4 bases, the J end lost 4 bases, and 19 bases lay between the germline ends. Germline V gene sequence: CDR1 LNHDA, CDR2 SQIVND (reference sequence). This CDR3 is built from 16 residues.

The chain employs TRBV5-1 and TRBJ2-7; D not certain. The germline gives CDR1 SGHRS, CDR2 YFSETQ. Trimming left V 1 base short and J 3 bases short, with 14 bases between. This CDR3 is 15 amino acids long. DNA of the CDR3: TGCGCCAGCAGCTTGTACCCAGCTAGGGACTACGAGCAGTACTTC. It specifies CASSLYPARDYEQYF.